This is a list of T cell receptor beta chains from one sample in a study of identical twins. Each CDR3 protein is one row after TCRdb ran MiXCR on the 5' RACE reads. The table records roughly 350,000 distinct CDR3 sequences, approximately 8.7% of them present only once. Sequenced: naive T cells sorted from blood. These receptor sequences come from a woman in her forties or fifties in good health. CDR3s include the opening cysteine and the closing phenylalanine or tryptophan. A D gene is named only where the DNA matches it firmly. Expanded clones get a size class; other rows say once, few or many, or leave the size out.

j_call d_call clone_size v_call cdr3_aa cdr3_nt
TRBJ2-4 TRBD2 many TRBV5-1 CASSLVAGVQNIQYF TGCGCCAGCAGCTTGGTAGCGGGAGTTCAAAACATTCAGTACTTC
TRBJ1-4 TRBD1 NA TRBV11-2 CASLQGADEKLFF TGTGCCAGTCTCCAGGGGGCTGACGAAAAACTGTTTTTT
TRBJ1-2 TRBD1 many TRBV6-1 CASSSGTGNYGYTF TGTGCCAGCAGTTCCGGGACAGGGAACTATGGCTACACCTTC
TRBJ2-3 NA NA TRBV12-3/TRBV12-4 CASNQGSDTQYF TGTGCCAGCAATCAGGGGTCAGATACGCAGTATTTT
TRBJ2-1 TRBD2 few TRBV19 CASCPGGLSYNEQFF TGTGCCAGCTGCCCGGGAGGCCTCTCCTACAATGAGCAGTTCTTC
TRBJ2-1 TRBD2 many TRBV7-2 CASSPNGLAFNEQFF TGTGCCAGCAGCCCGAATGGACTAGCTTTTAATGAGCAGTTCTTC
TRBJ2-1 NA NA TRBV13 CASSLSDNEQFF TGTGCCAGCAGCCTGAGCGACAATGAGCAGTTCTTC
TRBJ2-3 TRBD1 few TRBV6-5 CASSYSKWSGTGADTQYF TGTGCCAGCAGTTACTCGAAATGGAGTGGGACAGGGGCAGATACGCAGTATTTT
TRBJ2-1 TRBD1 many TRBV15 CATSRAGQGRNEQFF TGTGCCACCAGCAGAGCAGGACAGGGTCGCAATGAGCAGTTCTTC
TRBJ1-1 TRBD1 many TRBV20-1 CSARQGDTEAFF TGCAGTGCTAGACAGGGGGACACTGAAGCTTTCTTT
TRBJ1-6 NA many TRBV25-1 CASSTKEGSPLHF TGTGCCAGCAGCACAAAGGAGGGTTCACCCCTCCACTTT
TRBJ2-3 NA NA TRBV20-1 CSASQGLDTQYF TGCAGTGCTTCACAGGGACTGGATACGCAGTATTTT
TRBJ2-6 NA NA TRBV24-1 CATSDFHGGANVLTF TGTGCCACCAGTGATTTCCACGGTGGGGCCAACGTCCTGACTTTC
TRBJ2-3 TRBD2 NA TRBV25-1 CASSEPSGWADTQYF TGTGCCAGCAGTGAACCTAGCGGCTGGGCAGATACGCAGTATTTT
TRBJ1-1 NA few TRBV30 CAWTKSMNTEAFF TGTGCCTGGACGAAGTCAATGAACACTGAAGCTTTCTTT
TRBJ1-3 TRBD1 many TRBV3-1 CASSSTGYGNTIYF TGTGCCAGCAGCTCGACAGGGTACGGAAACACCATATATTTT
TRBJ1-2 NA NA TRBV27 CASSSWTEIPATNYGYTF TGTGCCAGCAGTTCGTGGACAGAGATACCGGCTACTAACTATGGCTACACCTTC
TRBJ2-7 NA few TRBV11-1 CASSLSGGYEQYF TGTGCCAGCAGCTTATCGGGCGGTTACGAGCAGTACTTC
TRBJ2-1 NA few TRBV13 CASSSRGGVRDNEQFF TGTGCCAGCAGCAGTCGAGGGGGGGTGAGAGACAATGAGCAGTTCTTC
TRBJ2-7 NA few TRBV6-1 CASSEATLLGEQYF TGTGCCAGCAGTGAGGCCACTCTCCTTGGCGAGCAGTACTTC
TRBJ1-3 NA NA TRBV14 CASSQVTIPGNTIYF TGTGCCAGCAGCCAAGTGACCATCCCTGGAAACACCATATATTTT
TRBJ2-1 TRBD2 NA TRBV20-1 CSARTSGMDEQFF TGCAGTGCTCGGACTAGCGGGATGGATGAGCAGTTCTTC
TRBJ2-5 NA NA TRBV12-3/TRBV12-4 CASSLKEVRGETQYF TGTGCCAGCAGTTTAAAAGAGGTGCGGGGAGAGACCCAGTACTTC
TRBJ2-7 TRBD2 many TRBV7-9 CASSSRGRDSYEQYF TGTGCCAGCAGCTCTCGCGGGAGGGACTCCTACGAGCAGTACTTC
TRBJ1-3 NA NA TRBV6-5 CASSEGQIGGNTIYF TGTGCCAGCAGCGAGGGACAAATAGGTGGAAACACCATATATTTT
TRBJ2-1 TRBD1 many TRBV27 CASTRQGMTNEQFF TGTGCCAGCACTAGACAGGGAATGACCAATGAGCAGTTCTTC
TRBJ1-5 NA many TRBV15 CATSVNRETSNQPQHF TGTGCCACCAGCGTCAACAGGGAAACTAGCAATCAGCCCCAGCATTTT
TRBJ2-3 NA few TRBV5-1 CASGSSTSTDTQYF TGCGCCAGCGGATCCTCCACTAGCACAGATACGCAGTATTTT
TRBJ2-7 NA many TRBV3-1 CASSQGRGGYEQYF TGTGCCAGCAGCCAGGGCAGGGGAGGGTACGAGCAGTACTTC
TRBJ2-5 NA NA TRBV18 CASSPFGVQETQYF TGTGCCAGCTCACCTTTTGGGGTCCAAGAGACCCAGTACTTC
TRBJ2-2 NA NA TRBV24-1 CATAHPRGTGELFF TGTGCCACGGCGCACCCCCGGGGTACCGGGGAGCTGTTTTTT
TRBJ1-4 NA NA TRBV21-1 CASSKVILSNNPNEKLFF TGTGCCAGCAGCAAAGTAATCTTATCGAACAACCCAAATGAAAAACTGTTTTTT
TRBJ2-1 NA few TRBV7-6 CASSLHGREQFF TGTGCCAGCAGCTTACATGGGAGGGAGCAGTTCTTC
TRBJ2-7 TRBD1 NA TRBV7-9 CASRSGQGAEQYF TGTGCCAGCAGGTCGGGACAGGGGGCCGAGCAGTACTTC
TRBJ2-2 NA few TRBV2 CASTWLPTNTGELFF TGTGCCAGCACGTGGCTACCGACGAACACCGGGGAGCTGTTTTTT
TRBJ2-7 NA NA TRBV18 CASSPGAGVLYEQYF TGTGCCAGCTCACCGGGGGCGGGAGTGCTATACGAGCAGTACTTC
TRBJ2-1 NA few TRBV29-1 CSSTESNEQFF TGCAGCTCGACAGAATCCAATGAGCAGTTCTTC
TRBJ2-1 NA few TRBV10-3 CAISDSGISYNEQFF TGTGCCATCAGCGACTCGGGGATCTCCTACAATGAGCAGTTCTTC
TRBJ2-2 NA many TRBV20-1 CSASGPNTGELFF TGCAGTGCTAGCGGGCCAAACACCGGGGAGCTGTTTTTT
TRBJ2-7 NA many TRBV12-3/TRBV12-4 CASREQAAYEQYF TGTGCCAGCAGAGAACAGGCTGCTTACGAGCAGTACTTC
TRBJ2-7 TRBD1 few TRBV28 CASSETGTGRGEQYF TGTGCCAGCAGTGAAACCGGGACAGGGAGAGGCGAGCAGTACTTC
TRBJ1-1 NA few TRBV7-6 CASSLESYGEMAFF TGTGCCAGCAGCTTAGAAAGTTACGGGGAGATGGCTTTCTTT
TRBJ2-4 NA few TRBV3-1 CASSQDQTRNIQYF TGTGCCAGCAGCCAAGATCAGACTAGAAACATTCAGTACTTC
TRBJ2-1 NA NA TRBV6-4 CASSDWWSGSYNEQFF TGTGCCAGCAGTGACTGGTGGAGTGGCTCCTACAATGAGCAGTTCTTC
TRBJ1-5 NA NA TRBV14 CASSQPDQGSYSNQPQHF TGTGCCAGCAGCCAACCCGACCAGGGCTCCTATAGCAATCAGCCCCAGCATTTT
TRBJ2-1 TRBD2 few TRBV5-1 CASSTGTISLGEQFF TGCGCCAGCAGCACCGGGACTATCTCCTTAGGTGAGCAGTTCTTC
TRBJ2-3 NA many TRBV9 CASSPRGEDTQYF TGTGCCAGCAGCCCCCGTGGGGAAGATACGCAGTATTTT
TRBJ2-1 NA NA TRBV7-7 CASSLGQGSGNEQFF TGTGCCAGCAGCTTAGGGCAGGGGAGCGGTAATGAGCAGTTCTTC
TRBJ2-1 TRBD1 few TRBV12-3/TRBV12-4 CASSRWTGDNEQFF TGTGCCAGCAGCCGTTGGACAGGGGACAATGAGCAGTTCTTC
TRBJ1-2 NA few TRBV15 CATSREHRAGYTF TGTGCCACCAGCAGAGAACACCGCGCCGGCTACACCTTC
TRBJ1-2 NA many TRBV20-1 CSGMGGLTTYGYTF TGCAGTGGAATGGGGGGACTGACGACTTATGGCTACACCTTC
TRBJ2-1 TRBD2 few TRBV7-9 CASSPTSGSTNEQFF TGTGCCAGCAGTCCGACTAGCGGGAGTACAAATGAGCAGTTCTTC
TRBJ2-6 TRBD1 NA TRBV11-3 CASAGTGPSGANVLTF TGTGCCAGCGCCGGGACAGGACCTTCTGGGGCCAACGTCCTGACTTTC